The subject of this entry is one T cell receptor (beta chain). Among Cohort 3 donors, those recovered had two negative PCRs, clearance, or symptom resolution. This specimen comes from a study of blood T cell repertoires in COVID-19. As for the study in general: Collection of acute and convalescent COVID-19 samples took place in the United States, Italy and Spain.

This table comes from immunoSEQ multiplex PCR, and its TCRdb copy is limited to in-frame clones, with some not included. Among roughly 250,000 clones listed, 80% to 90% were seen once. The specimen was PBMCs or T cells enriched from blood (not recorded which). The TCR comes from a woman aged 50 to 60 who had recovered from COVID-19.

The DNA of the CDR3 is TGTGCTAGTGCTTGGCGGGCGTCTGGAAACACCATATATTTT. Translated, it gives CASAWRASGNTIYF. This chain uses TRBV12-5 with TRBJ1-3; D not certain. CDR3 length: 14 amino acids. V lost 7 bases and J lost 1, with 11 bases in between. The germline V gene has CDR1 LGHNT and CDR2 FRNRAP.